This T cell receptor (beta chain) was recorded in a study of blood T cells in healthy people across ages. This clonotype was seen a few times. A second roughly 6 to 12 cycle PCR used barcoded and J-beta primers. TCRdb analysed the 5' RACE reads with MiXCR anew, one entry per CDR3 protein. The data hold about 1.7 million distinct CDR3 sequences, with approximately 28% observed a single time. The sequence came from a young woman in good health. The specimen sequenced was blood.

Here the CDR3 reads CASALDGHTDTQYF. CDR3 coding DNA: TGTGCTAGTGCCCTGGACGGGCACACAGATACGCAGTATTTT. The chain couples TRBV12-5 to TRBJ2-3; D is uncertain. Per the germline V gene, CDR1 is LGHNT and CDR2 is FRNRAP. CDR3 length: 14 residues. V was clipped by 7 bases and J by 2 bases, with 13 bases between them.